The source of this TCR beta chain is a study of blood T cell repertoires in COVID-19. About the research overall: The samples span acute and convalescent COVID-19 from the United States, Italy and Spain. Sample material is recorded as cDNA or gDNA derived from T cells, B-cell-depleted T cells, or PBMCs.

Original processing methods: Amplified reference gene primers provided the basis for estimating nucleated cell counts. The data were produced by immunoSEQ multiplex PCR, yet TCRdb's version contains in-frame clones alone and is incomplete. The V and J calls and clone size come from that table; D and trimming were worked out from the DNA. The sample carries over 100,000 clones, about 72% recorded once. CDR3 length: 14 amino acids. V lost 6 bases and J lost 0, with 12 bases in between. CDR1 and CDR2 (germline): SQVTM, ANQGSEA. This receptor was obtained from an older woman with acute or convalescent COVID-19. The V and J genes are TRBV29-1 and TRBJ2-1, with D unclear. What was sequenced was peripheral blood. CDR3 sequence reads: CSVDTWSSYNEQFF. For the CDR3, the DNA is TGCAGCGTAGACACCTGGTCCTCCTACAATGAGCAGTTCTTC.